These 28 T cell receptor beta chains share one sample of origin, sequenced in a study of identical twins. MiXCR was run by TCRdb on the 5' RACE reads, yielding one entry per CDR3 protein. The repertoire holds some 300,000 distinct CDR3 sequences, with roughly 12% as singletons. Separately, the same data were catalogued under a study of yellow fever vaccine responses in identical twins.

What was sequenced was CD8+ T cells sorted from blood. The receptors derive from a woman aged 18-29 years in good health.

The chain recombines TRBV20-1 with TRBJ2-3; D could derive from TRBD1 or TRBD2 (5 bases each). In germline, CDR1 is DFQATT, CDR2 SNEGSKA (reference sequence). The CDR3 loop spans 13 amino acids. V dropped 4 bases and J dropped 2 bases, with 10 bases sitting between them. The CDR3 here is CSATGPDTDTQYF. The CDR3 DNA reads TGCAGTGCTACGGGACCCGACACAGATACGCAGTATTTT.

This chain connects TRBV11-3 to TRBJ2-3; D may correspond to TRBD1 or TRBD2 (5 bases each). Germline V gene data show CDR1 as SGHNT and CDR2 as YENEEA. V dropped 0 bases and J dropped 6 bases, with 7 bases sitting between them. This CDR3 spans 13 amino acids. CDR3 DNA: TGTGCCAGCAGCTTAGAATGGGGGGATACGCAGTATTTT. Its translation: CASSLEWGDTQYF.

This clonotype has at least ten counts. DNA for the CDR3: TGTGCCAGCAGTGGGGACGGTAACTATGGCTACACCTTC. Translated: CASSGDGNYGYTF. This rearrangement joins TRBV12-3 or TRBV12-4 to TRBJ1-2; maybe TRBD1 (5 bases). The CDR3 extends over 13 amino acids. V was clipped by 5 bases and J by 1 base, with 8 bases between them.

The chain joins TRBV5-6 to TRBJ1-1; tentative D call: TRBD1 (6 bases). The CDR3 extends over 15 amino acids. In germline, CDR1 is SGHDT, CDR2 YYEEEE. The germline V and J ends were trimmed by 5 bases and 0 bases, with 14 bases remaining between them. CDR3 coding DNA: TGTGCCAGCAGTCGGGACGACAGGATGAACACTGAAGCTTTCTTT. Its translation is CASSRDDRMNTEAFF.

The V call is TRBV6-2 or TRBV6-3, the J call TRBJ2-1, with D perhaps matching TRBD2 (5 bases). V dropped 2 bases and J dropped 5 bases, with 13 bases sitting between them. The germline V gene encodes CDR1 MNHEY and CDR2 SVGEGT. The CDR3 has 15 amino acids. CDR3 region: CASSYQDSLNNEQFF. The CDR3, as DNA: TGTGCCAGCAGTTACCAGGACTCGCTGAACAATGAGCAGTTCTTC.

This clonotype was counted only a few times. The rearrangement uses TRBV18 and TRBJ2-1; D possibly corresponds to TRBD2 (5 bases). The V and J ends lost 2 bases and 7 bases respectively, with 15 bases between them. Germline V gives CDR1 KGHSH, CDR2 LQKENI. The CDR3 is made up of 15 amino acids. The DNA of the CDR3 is TGTGCCAGCTCACCAATCGTCCTAGCAGTAAATGAGCAGTTCTTC. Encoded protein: CASSPIVLAVNEQFF. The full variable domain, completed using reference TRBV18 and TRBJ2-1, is NAGVMQNPRHLVRRRGQEARLRCSPMKGHSHVYWYRQLPEEGLKFMVYLQKENIIDESGMPKERFSAEFPKEGPSILRIQQVVRGDSAAYFCASSPIVLAVNEQFFGPGTRLTVL.

This chain's CDR3 is CASSLEQGIDGYTF. CDR3 bases: TGTGCCAGCAGCTTAGAACAGGGGATAGATGGCTACACCTTC. The chain carries TRBV7-9 and TRBJ1-2; 7 nucleotides align to TRBD1. In germline, CDR1 is SEHNR, CDR2 FQNEAQ (reference sequence). There are 14 residues in the CDR3. Losses at the gene ends were 1 base for V and 6 bases for J; bases not matched to a gene: 5.

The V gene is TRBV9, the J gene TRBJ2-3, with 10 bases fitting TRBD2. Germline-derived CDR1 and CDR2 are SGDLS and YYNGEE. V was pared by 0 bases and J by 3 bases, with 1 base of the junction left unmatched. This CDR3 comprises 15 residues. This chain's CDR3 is CASSVGLAGTDTQYF. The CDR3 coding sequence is TGTGCCAGCAGCGTAGGACTAGCGGGTACAGATACGCAGTATTTT.

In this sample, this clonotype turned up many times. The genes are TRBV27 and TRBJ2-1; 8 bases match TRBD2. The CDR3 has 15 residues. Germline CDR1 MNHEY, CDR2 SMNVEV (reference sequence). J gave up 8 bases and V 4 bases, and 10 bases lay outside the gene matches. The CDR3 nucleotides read TGTGCCAGCAGTTCTAAGCGGGAGCGACGGGATGAGCAGTTCTTC. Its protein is CASSSKRERRDEQFF.

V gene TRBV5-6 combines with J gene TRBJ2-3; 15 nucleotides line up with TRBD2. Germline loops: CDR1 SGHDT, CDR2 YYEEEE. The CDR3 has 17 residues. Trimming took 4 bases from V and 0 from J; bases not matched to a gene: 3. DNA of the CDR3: TGTGCCAGCAGCCACGGACTAGCGGGAGGGAGCACAGATACGCAGTATTTT. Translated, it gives CASSHGLAGGSTDTQYF.

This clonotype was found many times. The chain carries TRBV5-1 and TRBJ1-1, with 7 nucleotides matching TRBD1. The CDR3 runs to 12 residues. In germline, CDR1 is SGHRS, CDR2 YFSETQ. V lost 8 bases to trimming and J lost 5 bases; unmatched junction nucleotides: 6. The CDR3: CASQGGGTEAFF. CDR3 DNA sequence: TGCGCCAGTCAGGGGGGAGGGACTGAAGCTTTCTTT.

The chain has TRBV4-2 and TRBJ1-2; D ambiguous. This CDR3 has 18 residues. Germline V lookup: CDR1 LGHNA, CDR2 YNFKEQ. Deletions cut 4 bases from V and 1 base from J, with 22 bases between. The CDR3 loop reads CASSPRPGEARDNYGYTF. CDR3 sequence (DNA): TGTGCCAGCAGCCCACGACCCGGGGAGGCGCGGGATAACTATGGCTACACCTTC.

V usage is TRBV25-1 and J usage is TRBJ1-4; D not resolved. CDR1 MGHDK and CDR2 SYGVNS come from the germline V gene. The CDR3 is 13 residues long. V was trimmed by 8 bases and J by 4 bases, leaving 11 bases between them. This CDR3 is CASADGYNEKLFF. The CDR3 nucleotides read TGTGCCAGCGCTGACGGATATAATGAAAAACTGTTTTTT.

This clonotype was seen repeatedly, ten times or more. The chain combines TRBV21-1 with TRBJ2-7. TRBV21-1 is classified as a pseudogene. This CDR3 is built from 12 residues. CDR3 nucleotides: TGTGCCAGCAGCGGGAGCGCCTACGAGCAGTACTTC. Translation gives CASSGSAYEQYF.

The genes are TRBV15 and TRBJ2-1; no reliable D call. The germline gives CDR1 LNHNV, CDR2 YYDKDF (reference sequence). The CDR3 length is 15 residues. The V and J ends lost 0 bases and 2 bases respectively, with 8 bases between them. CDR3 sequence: CATSRDKGTYNEQFF. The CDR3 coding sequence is TGTGCCACCAGCAGAGATAAAGGTACCTACAATGAGCAGTTCTTC. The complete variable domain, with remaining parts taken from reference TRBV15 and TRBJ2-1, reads DAMVIQNPRYQVTQFGKPVTLSCSQTLNHNVMYWYQQKSSQAPKLLFHYYDKDFNNEADTPDNFQSRRPNTSFCFLDIRSPGLGDTAMYLCATSRDKGTYNEQFFGPGTRLTVL.

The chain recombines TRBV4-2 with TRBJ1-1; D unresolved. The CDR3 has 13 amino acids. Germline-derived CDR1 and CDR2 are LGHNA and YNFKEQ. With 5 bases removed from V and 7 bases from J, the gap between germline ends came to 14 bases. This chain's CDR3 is CASSESVGGEAFF. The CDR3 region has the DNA TGTGCCAGCAGCGAATCCGTAGGAGGTGAAGCTTTCTTT.

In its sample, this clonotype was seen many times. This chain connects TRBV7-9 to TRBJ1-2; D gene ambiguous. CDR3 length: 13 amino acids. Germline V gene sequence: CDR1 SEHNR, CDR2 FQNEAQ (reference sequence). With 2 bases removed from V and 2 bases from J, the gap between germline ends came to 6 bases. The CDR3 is CASSLPQNYGYTF. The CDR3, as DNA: TGTGCCAGCAGCTTACCCCAGAACTATGGCTACACCTTC. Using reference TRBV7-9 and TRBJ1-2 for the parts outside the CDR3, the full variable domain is DTGVSQNPRHKITKRGQNVTFRCDPISEHNRLYWYRQTLGQGPEFLTYFQNEAQLEKSRLLSDRFSAERPKGSFSTLEIQRTEQGDSAMYLCASSLPQNYGYTFGSGTRLTVV.

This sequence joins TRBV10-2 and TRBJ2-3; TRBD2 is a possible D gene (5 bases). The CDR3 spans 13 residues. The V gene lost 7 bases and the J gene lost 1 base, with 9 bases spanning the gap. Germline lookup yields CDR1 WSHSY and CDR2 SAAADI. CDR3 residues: CASTERGTDTQYF. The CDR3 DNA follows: TGCGCCAGCACGGAGAGGGGCACAGATACGCAGTATTTT.

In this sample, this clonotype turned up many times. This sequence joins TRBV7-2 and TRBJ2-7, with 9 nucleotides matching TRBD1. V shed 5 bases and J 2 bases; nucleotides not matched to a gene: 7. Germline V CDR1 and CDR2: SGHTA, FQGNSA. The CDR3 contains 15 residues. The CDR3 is CASSAPGQGPYEQYF. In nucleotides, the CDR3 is TGTGCCAGCAGCGCGCCGGGACAGGGCCCCTACGAGCAGTACTTC.

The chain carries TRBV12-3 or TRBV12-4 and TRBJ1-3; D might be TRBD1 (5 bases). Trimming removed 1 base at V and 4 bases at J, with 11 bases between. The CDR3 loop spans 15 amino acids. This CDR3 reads CASSLDGTYGNTIYF. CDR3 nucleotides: TGTGCCAGCAGTTTAGATGGGACCTACGGAAACACCATATATTTT.

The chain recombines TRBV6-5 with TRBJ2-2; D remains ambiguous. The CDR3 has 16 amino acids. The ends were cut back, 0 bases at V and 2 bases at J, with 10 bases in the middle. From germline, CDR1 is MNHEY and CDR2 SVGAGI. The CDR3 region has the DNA TGTGCCAGCAGTTACTCGGATCCCGAAAACACCGGGGAGCTGTTTTTT. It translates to CASSYSDPENTGELFF.

In DNA, the CDR3 is TGCGCCAGCCATGGACTACAGGTAGACGAGCAGTACTTC. Its translation is CASHGLQVDEQYF. The chain uses TRBV5-1 and TRBJ2-7; TRBD2 is a possible D gene (6 bases). The CDR3 consists of 13 residues. V lost 7 bases and J lost 5, with 16 bases in between. Per germline, CDR1 SGHRS and CDR2 YFSETQ.

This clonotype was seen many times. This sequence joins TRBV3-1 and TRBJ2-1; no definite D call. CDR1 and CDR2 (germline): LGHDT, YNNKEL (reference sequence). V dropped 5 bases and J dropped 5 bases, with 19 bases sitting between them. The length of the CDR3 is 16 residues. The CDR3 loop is CASSSAREQFHNEQFF. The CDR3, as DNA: TGTGCCAGCAGCTCTGCTCGAGAACAGTTCCACAATGAGCAGTTCTTC.

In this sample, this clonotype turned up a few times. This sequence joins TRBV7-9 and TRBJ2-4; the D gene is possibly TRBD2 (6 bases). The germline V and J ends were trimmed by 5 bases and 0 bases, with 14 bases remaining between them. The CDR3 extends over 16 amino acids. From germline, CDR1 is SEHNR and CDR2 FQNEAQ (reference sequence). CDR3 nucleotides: TGTGCCAGCAGCCCGGGGACTTCATTAGCCAAAAACATTCAGTACTTC. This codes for CASSPGTSLAKNIQYF.

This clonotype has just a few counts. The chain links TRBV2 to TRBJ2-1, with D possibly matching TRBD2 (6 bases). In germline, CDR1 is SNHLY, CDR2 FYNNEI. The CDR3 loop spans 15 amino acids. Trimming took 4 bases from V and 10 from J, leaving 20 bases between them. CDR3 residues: CASSAETRGGDEQFF. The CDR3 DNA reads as TGTGCCAGCAGTGCGGAGACCCGCGGCGGGGACGAGCAGTTCTTC. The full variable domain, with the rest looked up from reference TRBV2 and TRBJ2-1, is EPEVTQTPSHQVTQMGQEVILRCVPISNHLYFYWYRQILGQKVEFLVSFYNNEISEKSEIFDDQFSVERPDGSNFTLKIRSTKLEDSAMYFCASSAETRGGDEQFFGPGTRLTVL.

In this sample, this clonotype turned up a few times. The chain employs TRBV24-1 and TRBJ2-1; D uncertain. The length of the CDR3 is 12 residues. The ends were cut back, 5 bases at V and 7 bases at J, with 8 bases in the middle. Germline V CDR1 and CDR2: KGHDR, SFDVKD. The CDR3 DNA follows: TGTGCCACCAGTGGATCCTCAAATGAGCAGTTCTTC. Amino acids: CATSGSSNEQFF.

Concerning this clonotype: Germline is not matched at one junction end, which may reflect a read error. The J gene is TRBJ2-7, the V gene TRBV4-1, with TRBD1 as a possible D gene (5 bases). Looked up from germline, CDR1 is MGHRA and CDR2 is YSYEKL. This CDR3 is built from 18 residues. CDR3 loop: CVSSQDPQGLDFRYEQYF. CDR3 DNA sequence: TGCGTCAGCAGCCAAGATCCGCAGGGATTAGATTTTCGGTACGAGCAGTACTTC.

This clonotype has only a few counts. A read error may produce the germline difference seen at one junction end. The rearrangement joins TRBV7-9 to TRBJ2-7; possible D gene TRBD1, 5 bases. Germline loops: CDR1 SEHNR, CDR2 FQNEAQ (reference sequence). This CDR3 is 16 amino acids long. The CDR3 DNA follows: TGTGCCAGCACCTTAATTGGGGCACTACAAACCTACGAGCAGTACTTC. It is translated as CASTLIGALQTYEQYF.